One sample yielded the 23 T cell receptor beta chains listed below, sequenced in a study of vaccination effects on CD4 cells after COVID-19. No cognate antigen is known for these TCRs. The culture ran for roughly 10 days before CD4+ T cells were isolated. Each participant was given two doses of one vaccine (BNT162b2 or mRNA-1273). The protocol was immunoSEQ multiplex PCR, while the TCRdb copy is restricted to in-frame clones and leaves out a portion. The table shows about 66,000 clones, with about 74% occurring only once. The material was CD4+ T cells from PBMCs cultured without peptide, obtained after COVID-19 vaccination. The receptors shown here come from a human donor who received a COVID-19 vaccine.

This chain links TRBV15 with TRBJ2-3, with D perhaps given as TRBD1 or TRBD2 (7 bases each). With 0 bases removed from V and 3 bases from J, the gap between germline ends came to 16 bases. The CDR3 runs to 17 residues. The germline V gene has CDR1 LNHNV and CDR2 YYDKDF (reference sequence). Here the CDR3 reads CATSRDRRGGGTDTQYF. CDR3 nucleotides: TGTGCCACCAGCAGAGATCGCAGGGGGGGTGGTACAGATACGCAGTATTTT.

This clone was counted only a few times. J is TRBJ2-2 and V is TRBV4-1; D is possibly TRBD2 (7 bases). There are 16 residues in the CDR3. The germline V gene has CDR1 MGHRA and CDR2 YSYEKL. V lost 2 bases, J lost 0 bases, and 10 bases lay in between. In DNA, the CDR3 is TGCGCCAGCAGCCAACCGGGGGGCGCGAACACCGGGGAGCTGTTTTTT. Translation gives CASSQPGGANTGELFF.

The chain has TRBV7-2 and TRBJ1-2, with D possibly being TRBD1 (6 bases). The CDR3 loop spans 16 amino acids. Trimming shortened V by 1 base and J by 2 bases, and 14 bases separated the two germline ends. Germline CDR1 is SGHTA and CDR2 is FQGNSA. The DNA for the CDR3 is TGTGCCAGCAGCTTAGGAGTCTGGGGGCCGAACTATGGCTACACCTTC. Its protein product is CASSLGVWGPNYGYTF.

DNA of the CDR3: TGCGCCAGCAAATGGGGGGAAATGAACACTGAAGCTTTCTTT. Amino acid sequence: CASKWGEMNTEAFF. This chain links TRBV10-2 with TRBJ1-1; D is possibly TRBD1 (5 bases). Trimming stripped 7 bases from V and 0 bases from J, with 12 bases between. The CDR3 extends over 14 amino acids. CDR1 and CDR2 from the germline V gene are WSHSY and SAAADI.

The chain carries TRBV9 and TRBJ2-2; D could derive from TRBD1 or TRBD2 (5 bases each). The ends were cut back, 6 bases at V and 7 bases at J, with 13 bases in the middle. CDR1 SGDLS and CDR2 YYNGEE come from the germline V gene. The CDR3 runs to 13 residues. CDR3 nucleotide sequence: TGTGCCAGCACTAGGGACCAGGGCGGGGAGCTGTTTTTT. Translation: CASTRDQGGELFF. Full variable domain (rest looked up from reference TRBV9 and TRBJ2-2): DSGVTQTPKHLITATGQRVTLRCSPRSGDLSVYWYQQSLDQGLQFLIQYYNGEERAKGNILERFSAQQFPDLHSELNLSSLELGDSALYFCASTRDQGGELFFGEGSRLTVL.

The chain is built from TRBV19 and TRBJ1-1; possibly TRBD1 for D (5 bases). Trimming took off 2 bases at V and 0 bases at J, with 13 bases between the two ends. The CDR3 runs to 16 residues. CDR1 and CDR2 (germline): LNHDA, SQIVND (reference sequence). The CDR3 here is CASSIPGRLVNTEAFF. The CDR3, as DNA: TGTGCCAGTAGTATACCGGGACGGCTAGTGAACACTGAAGCTTTCTTT.

This clone was seen a few times. The genes are TRBV6-5 and TRBJ1-4; possible D gene TRBD1, 5 bases. Trimming took off 7 bases at V and 10 bases at J, with 13 bases between the two ends. The CDR3 has 12 residues. Germline CDR1 is MNHEY and CDR2 is SVGAGI. The CDR3 DNA reads TGTGCCAGCAAGCAGGGAAACGGAAAACTGTTTTTT. As protein: CASKQGNGKLFF.

Only one count was recorded for this clone. The genes are TRBV7-3 and TRBJ2-3; D gene unclear. V was shortened by 1 base and J by 2 bases, with 22 bases between the two germline ends. The CDR3 has 19 amino acids. Germline V gene sequence: CDR1 SGHTA, CDR2 FQGTGA. As DNA, the CDR3 is TGTGCCAGCAGCTTAAAACCCCTTGGGCAGACTCTTTACACAGATACGCAGTATTTT. Translation gives CASSLKPLGQTLYTDTQYF.

The chain has TRBV11-3 and TRBJ2-2; TRBD2 matches at 7 bases. The CDR3 contains 15 residues. The J segment lost 5 bases and the V segment lost 4 bases, leaving 7 bases of the junction unmatched. CDR1 and CDR2 from the germline V gene are SGHNT and YENEEA. CDR3 in DNA: TGTGCCAGCAGCTCGGGGGGTTTTCTGACCGGGGAGCTGTTTTTT. This gives the protein CASSSGGFLTGELFF.

The chain uses TRBV3-1 (or the pseudogene TRBV3-2) and TRBJ1-3; no clear D gene. Germline V gene lookup returns CDR1 LGHDT and CDR2 YNNKEL (reference sequence). Trimming removed 4 bases at V and 2 bases at J, with 9 bases between. CDR3 length: 14 residues. CDR3 nucleotide sequence: TGTGCCAGCAGCCCCCAGACGACTGGAAACACCATATATTTT. It codes for CASSPQTTGNTIYF.

J is TRBJ2-3 and V is TRBV19; TRBD2 matches 15 bases. With 3 bases clipped from V and 0 bases from J, the junction kept 4 bases outside the gene matches. In germline, CDR1 is LNHDA, CDR2 SQIVND (reference sequence). The CDR3 consists of 18 residues. DNA for the CDR3: TGTGCCAGTAGTATCGGACTAGCGGGGGGGGTTAGCACAGATACGCAGTATTTT. It yields the protein CASSIGLAGGVSTDTQYF.

The chain has TRBV4-1 and TRBJ2-7, with TRBD2 as a possible D gene (6 bases). Looked up from germline, CDR1 is MGHRA and CDR2 is YSYEKL. V lost 1 base and J lost 6, with 10 bases in between. The length of the CDR3 is 13 residues. The CDR3 nucleotides are TGCGCCAGCAGCCAAGGGCCCGGGGGCGAGCAGTACGTC. This encodes CASSQGPGGEQYV.

This clone was counted once. This chain links TRBV19 with TRBJ2-1, with 12 bases that match TRBD2. CDR3 size: 19 residues. CDR1 LNHDA and CDR2 SQIVND come from the germline V gene (reference sequence). V dropped 3 bases and J dropped 5; count of bases not matched to a gene: 14. The CDR3 DNA sequence: TGTGCCAGTAGTATTCGTGGACTAGCGGGGTTAGCGGGGGACAATGAGCAGTTCTTC. This sequence encodes CASSIRGLAGLAGDNEQFF.

This clone has only a few counts. CDR3 sequence: CASSRRGVRDSITEAFF. Here the CDR3 DNA reads TGTGCCAGCAGCCGCCGAGGGGTCAGGGACTCGATTACTGAAGCTTTCTTT. The chain uses TRBV7-2 and TRBJ1-1, with D tentatively TRBD1 (5 bases). There are 17 residues in the CDR3. The V end was cut by 5 bases, the J end by 5 bases, with 24 bases between. Germline CDR1 reads SGHTA; CDR2 reads FQGNSA. The variable domain in full, with the rest retrieved from reference TRBV7-2 and TRBJ1-1, is GAGVSQSPSNKVTEKGKDVELRCDPISGHTALYWYRQSLGQGLEFLIYFQGNSAPDKSGLPSDRFSAERTGGSVSTLTIQRTQQEDSAVYLCASSRRGVRDSITEAFFGQGTRLTVV.

This clone was counted a few times. CDR3 in DNA: TGTGCCAGCAACAGGGGGAATAATTCACCCCTCCACTTT. It translates to CASNRGNNSPLHF. The rearrangement uses TRBV2 and TRBJ1-6, with 8 bases identical to TRBD1. V lost 7 bases to trimming and J lost 5 bases; unmatched junction nucleotides: 1. This CDR3 is built from 13 residues. Per the germline V gene, CDR1 is SNHLY and CDR2 is FYNNEI.

The chain couples TRBV5-1 to TRBJ2-5; a weak D match, TRBD1 (7 bases). CDR1 is SGHRS and CDR2 is YFSETQ in the germline V gene. The CDR3 has 16 residues. Trimming took off 0 bases at V and 2 bases at J, with 14 bases between the two ends. CDR3 sequence (DNA): TGCGCCAGCAGCTTGGGGGCAGGGGGGACACAAGAGACCCAGTACTTC. Amino acids: CASSLGAGGTQETQYF. Drawing the rest from reference TRBV5-1 and TRBJ2-5, the complete variable domain is KAGVTQTPRYLIKTRGQQVTLSCSPISGHRSVSWYQQTPGQGLQFLFEYFSETQRNKGNFPGRFSGRQFSNSRSEMNVSTLELGDSALYLCASSLGAGGTQETQYFGPGTRLLVL.

The chain combines TRBV5-6 with TRBJ1-4; D is unclear. Per the germline V gene, CDR1 is SGHDT and CDR2 is YYEEEE. CDR3 length: 15 residues. V was trimmed by 0 bases and J by 0 bases, leaving 6 bases between them. The CDR3 coding sequence is TGTGCCAGCAGCTTGGCCCTAGCAACTAATGAAAAACTGTTTTTT. Amino acids: CASSLALATNEKLFF.

The CDR3 bases are TGTGCCAGCACCATCGGTAGGGGGCTGGACACTGAAGCTTTCTTT. It translates to CASTIGRGLDTEAFF. The rearrangement joins TRBV21-1 to TRBJ1-1; TRBD1, as called in the table, went unchecked against the DNA. TRBV21-1 is described as a pseudogene. This CDR3 contains 15 residues.

The gene calls are TRBV6-5 and TRBJ1-5; D call uncertain. Germline V lookup: CDR1 MNHEY, CDR2 SVGAGI. The CDR3 extends over 13 amino acids. V lost 9 bases and J lost 0, with 9 bases in between. CDR3: CASRRDSNQPQHF. The CDR3 DNA follows: TGTGCCAGTCGACGGGATAGCAATCAGCCCCAGCATTTT.

The chain has TRBV2 and TRBJ1-2, with TRBD1 as a possible D gene (5 bases). Between the trimmed V and J ends, which lost 3 bases and 4 bases, there was a span of 6 bases. The CDR3 sequence is 12 residues long. Germline-derived CDR1 and CDR2 are SNHLY and FYNNEI. The CDR3 loop is CASSEGLYGYTF. Here the CDR3 DNA reads TGTGCCAGCAGTGAGGGGCTCTATGGCTACACCTTC.

J is TRBJ1-1 and V is TRBV5-5, with D possibly TRBD1 on 5 matching bases. Germline lookup yields CDR1 SGHKS and CDR2 YYEKEE (reference sequence). V lost 0 bases to trimming and J lost 3 bases, with 12 bases between them. This CDR3 contains 15 residues. CDR3 bases: TGTGCCAGCAGCTTGGAAGTGGGGGGGTACACTGAAGCTTTCTTT. This gives the protein CASSLEVGGYTEAFF.

The chain couples TRBV14 to TRBJ1-1; 11 nucleotides align to TRBD1. J gave up 6 bases and V 3 bases, and 6 bases lay outside the gene matches. CDR3 length: 15 amino acids. CDR1 and CDR2 (germline): SGHDN, FVKESK. CDR3 in amino acids: CASSQGDRGWAEAFF. Written as DNA, the CDR3 is TGTGCCAGCAGCCAGGGGGACAGGGGGTGGGCTGAAGCTTTCTTT.

The chain uses TRBV30 and TRBJ1-5, with a weak D call TRBD1 (6 bases). The CDR3 is 14 residues long. The germline V and J ends were trimmed by 0 bases and 1 base, with 7 bases remaining between them. The V gene's germline CDR1 is GTSNPN and CDR2 SVGIG (reference sequence). CDR3 residues: CAWSVGQSNQPQHF. The CDR3 nucleotides are TGTGCCTGGAGTGTAGGACAGAGCAATCAGCCCCAGCATTTT.